This TCR gamma chain was documented in a study of γδ T cells in repeated Plasmodium falciparum infection. As for the study in general: Donors were malaria-exposed Malian children or age- and gender-matched Australian children. Samples were taken at baseline, before some infections, and 21 days after each.

This clone was seen many times. Flow sorting of PBMC yielded separate Vgamma9/Vdelta2+ and Vdelta2-negative gammadelta T cell populations for bulk repertoire analysis. The CDR3 consists of 21 residues. J was trimmed by 0 bases and V by 3 bases; bases with no gene match: 22. CDR1 and CDR2 (germline): EGSTGY, YDSYTSSV. TCRdb re-called the multiplex PCR reads with CATT. The sample records approximately 28,000 gamma-chain clones, over 2.5% being singletons. The chain combines TRGV4 with TRGJP2. The J gene, not given by TCRdb, was assigned here from a germline match of the nucleotide sequence. Sequences were obtained from gamma-delta T cells from blood. This receptor was obtained from a pool of human donors (malaria-infected and uninfected, not separated). CDR3 sequence (DNA): TGTGCCACCTGGGATCCGGTCACCAATAACCAAATATATAGTAGTGATTGGATCAAGACGTTT. Translation: CATWDPVTNNQIYSSDWIKTF.